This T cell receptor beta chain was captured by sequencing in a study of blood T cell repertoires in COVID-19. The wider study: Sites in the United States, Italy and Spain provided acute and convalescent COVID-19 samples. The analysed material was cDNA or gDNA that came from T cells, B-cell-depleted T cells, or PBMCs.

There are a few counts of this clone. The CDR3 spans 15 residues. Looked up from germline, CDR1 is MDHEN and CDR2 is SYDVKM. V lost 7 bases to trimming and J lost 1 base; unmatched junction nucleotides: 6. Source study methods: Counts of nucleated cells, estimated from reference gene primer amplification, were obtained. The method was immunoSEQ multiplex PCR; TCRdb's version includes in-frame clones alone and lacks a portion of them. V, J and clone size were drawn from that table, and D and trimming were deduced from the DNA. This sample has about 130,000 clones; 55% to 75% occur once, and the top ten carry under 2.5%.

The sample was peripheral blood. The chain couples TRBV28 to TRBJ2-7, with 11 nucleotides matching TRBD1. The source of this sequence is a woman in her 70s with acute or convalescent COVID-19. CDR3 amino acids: CASTSGTGGSYEQYF. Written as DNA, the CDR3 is TGTGCCAGCACTTCGGGGACAGGGGGTTCCTACGAGCAGTACTTC.